This T cell receptor (beta chain) was sequenced during a study of T cell changes during pregnancy in multiple sclerosis. Germline-derived CDR1 and CDR2 are SGHVS and FQNEAQ. With 5 bases clipped from V and 0 bases from J, the junction kept 8 bases outside the gene matches. This CDR3 region has 16 residues. Assay used: immunoSEQ multiplex PCR; TCRdb lists only in-frame clones, some missing. The sample lists 25,000 to 35,000 clones, about 89% seen once, with 6% to 8% in the top ten. Material: CD8+ T cells from peripheral blood mononuclear cells, obtained in the second trimester of pregnancy. V and J are TRBV7-8 and TRBJ1-1; 8 nucleotides agree with TRBD1. The TCR was taken from a female donor with multiple sclerosis, enrolled in a pregnancy study. CDR3 protein: CASSPIRGHMNTEAFF. CDR3 in DNA: TGTGCCAGCAGCCCGATCAGGGGGCATATGAACACTGAAGCTTTCTTT. Complete variable domain (other parts from reference TRBV7-8 and TRBJ1-1): GAGVSQSPRYKVAKRGQDVALRCDPISGHVSLFWYQQALGQGPEFLTYFQNEAQLDKSGLPSDRFFAERPEGSVSTLKIQRTQQEDSAVYLCASSPIRGHMNTEAFFGQGTRLTVV.